These 18 T cell receptor beta chains share one sample of origin, sequenced in a study of T-cell memory formation after mild COVID-19. TCRdb reanalysed the 5' RACE reads using MiXCR and keeps one entry per CDR3 protein. This table holds 250,000 to 300,000 distinct CDR3 sequences, 15% to 20% found once. The specimen sequenced was PBMCs or a T cell subset sorted from them (not recorded which). These receptor sequences come from a man aged 18 to 29 who had mild COVID-19 (a few samples of this study predate the infection). Cell type and time point are not known.

This clonotype was detected only a few times. The chain combines TRBV12-3 or TRBV12-4 with TRBJ2-1; 9 bases are shared with TRBD1. The CDR3 covers 15 residues. Trimming removed 5 bases from V and 5 bases from J; junction bases left unmatched: 7. This CDR3 reads CASSLRDRENNEQFF. CDR3 nucleotide sequence: TGTGCCAGCAGTCTCCGGGACAGGGAAAACAATGAGCAGTTCTTC.

This clonotype was observed a handful of times. The J gene is TRBJ2-7, the V gene TRBV6-2 or TRBV6-3, with 7 bases matching TRBD1. V lost 5 bases and J lost 3; bases outside the gene matches: 10. The CDR3 extends over 15 amino acids. Germline loops: CDR1 MNHEY, CDR2 SVGEGT. The chain's CDR3 is CASSPRDRDDYEQYF. CDR3 DNA: TGTGCCAGCAGTCCCCGGGACAGAGATGACTACGAGCAGTACTTC.

This clonotype was observed at least ten times. V and J are TRBV5-1 and TRBJ2-5; D unclear. The V gene lost 0 bases and the J gene lost 3 bases, with 9 bases spanning the gap. From germline, CDR1 is SGHRS and CDR2 YFSETQ. This CDR3 is built from 14 residues. The chain's CDR3 is CASSLVLAEETQYF. The CDR3 DNA reads as TGCGCCAGCAGCTTGGTCCTCGCTGAAGAGACCCAGTACTTC.

In its sample, this clonotype was seen many times. The J gene is TRBJ2-3, the V gene TRBV20-1, with 11 bases matching TRBD2. The ends lost 1 base at V and 4 bases at J; junction bases unmatched: 4. Per the germline V gene, CDR1 is DFQATT and CDR2 is SNEGSKA (reference sequence). There are 15 residues in the CDR3. CDR3 region: CSARVGTSGSDTQYF. CDR3 nucleotides: TGCAGTGCTAGAGTTGGGACTAGCGGATCAGATACGCAGTATTTT.

This clonotype was seen many times. The chain couples TRBV5-1 to TRBJ2-5; D is uncertain. CDR1 is SGHRS, CDR2 YFSETQ, per germline. The CDR3 consists of 14 residues. V was shortened by 3 bases and J by 1 base, with 10 bases between the two germline ends. The CDR3: CASSWLDFQETQYF. The CDR3 region has the DNA TGCGCCAGCAGCTGGCTAGACTTCCAAGAGACCCAGTACTTC. Complete variable domain (other parts from reference TRBV5-1 and TRBJ2-5): KAGVTQTPRYLIKTRGQQVTLSCSPISGHRSVSWYQQTPGQGLQFLFEYFSETQRNKGNFPGRFSGRQFSNSRSEMNVSTLELGDSALYLCASSWLDFQETQYFGPGTRLLVL.

The chain uses TRBV11-2 and TRBJ2-7; D gene ambiguous. Germline-derived CDR1 and CDR2 are SGHAT and FQNNGV. With 5 bases removed from V and 4 bases from J, the gap between germline ends came to 15 bases. The CDR3 contains 14 residues. As DNA, the CDR3 is TGTGCCAGCAGCCCCCTTATGGGCCGTTACGAGCAGTACTTC. It specifies CASSPLMGRYEQYF.

This clonotype was seen a handful of times. The V call is TRBV4-2, the J call TRBJ2-3, with D perhaps TRBD2 (5 bases). V was pared by 4 bases and J by 1 base, with 9 bases between. The CDR3 is made up of 14 amino acids. Germline values: CDR1 LGHNA, CDR2 YNFKEQ. CDR3 DNA sequence: TGTGCCAGCAGCCCCCGGCGGGGCACAGATACGCAGTATTTT. Translating gives CASSPRRGTDTQYF.

This clonotype showed up just a few times. This chain connects TRBV4-1 to TRBJ2-5; the D call may be TRBD1 or TRBD2 (5 bases each). CDR3 length: 16 amino acids. Trimming stripped 3 bases from V and 1 base from J, with 15 bases between. Germline CDR1 MGHRA, CDR2 YSYEKL. CDR3 protein: CASSQDPGTFQETQYF. For the CDR3, the DNA is TGCGCCAGCAGCCAGGATCCCGGGACCTTCCAAGAGACCCAGTACTTC.

The chain links TRBV21-1 to TRBJ2-7. TRBV21-1 is noted as a pseudogene. The CDR3 spans 12 residues. CDR3 nucleotide sequence: TGTGCCAGCAGCAGACACCTCTACGAGCAGTACGTC. This gives the protein CASSRHLYEQYV.

Only a few counts were recorded for this clonotype. This chain connects TRBV18 to TRBJ2-3; the D is unclear. Germline V gene data show CDR1 as KGHSH and CDR2 as LQKENI. CDR3 length: 12 amino acids. V lost 2 bases and J lost 5, with 5 bases in between. Written as DNA, the CDR3 is TGTGCCAGCTCACCATATCAAGATACGCAGTATTTT. It codes for CASSPYQDTQYF.

This clonotype was counted a few times. V usage is TRBV6-2 or TRBV6-3 and J usage is TRBJ2-1, with D unclear. This CDR3 contains 13 residues. CDR1 is MNHEY, CDR2 SVGEGT, per germline. The V and J ends lost 7 bases and 6 bases respectively, with 13 bases between them. The CDR3 is CASTMRNSNEQFF. CDR3 coding DNA: TGTGCCAGCACGATGCGTAATAGCAATGAGCAGTTCTTC.

Ten or more counts support this clonotype. The rearrangement joins TRBV4-1 to TRBJ2-1; D not certain. With 1 base removed from V and 5 bases from J, the gap between germline ends came to 12 bases. This CDR3 region has 15 residues. CDR1 and CDR2 from the germline V gene are MGHRA and YSYEKL. CDR3 DNA sequence: TGCGCCAGCAGCCAAGTATTCGGTTCCGACAATGAGCAGTTCTTC. Translating gives CASSQVFGSDNEQFF.

This rearrangement joins TRBV25-1 to TRBJ1-6; 10 positions agree with TRBD1. Losses at the gene ends were 6 bases for V and 3 bases for J; bases not matched to a gene: 2. This CDR3 comprises 15 residues. Germline V lookup: CDR1 MGHDK, CDR2 SYGVNS. CDR3 sequence (DNA): TGTGCCAGCAGGGACAGGGGGGGCTATAATTCACCCCTCCACTTT. Translating it yields CASRDRGGYNSPLHF.

A few counts support this clonotype. The chain combines TRBV6-5 with TRBJ1-2; a weak D match, TRBD1 (5 bases). Germline values: CDR1 MNHEY, CDR2 SVGAGI. V was pared by 5 bases and J by 8 bases, with 12 bases between. The CDR3 is made up of 12 amino acids. DNA of the CDR3: TGTGCCAGCAGTAACATCGGGGGGGGCTACACCTTC. This translates into CASSNIGGGYTF.

This clonotype was counted between two and nine times. The chain recombines TRBV7-6 with TRBJ2-5; no definite D call. CDR1 and CDR2 from the germline V gene are SGHVS and FNYEAQ. Between the trimmed V and J ends, which lost 4 bases and 4 bases, there was a span of 7 bases. The CDR3 consists of 12 residues. The CDR3 DNA is TGTGCCAGCAGCTGGGCACGAGAGACCCAGTACTTC. Translation gives CASSWARETQYF.

There are a few counts of this clonotype. The rearrangement links TRBV24-1 to TRBJ1-2; D ambiguous. Between the trimmed V and J ends, which lost 3 bases and 4 bases, there was a span of 5 bases. CDR3 length equals 12 residues. Germline V gives CDR1 KGHDR, CDR2 SFDVKD. The CDR3 protein is CATSDKFYGYTF. For the CDR3, the DNA is TGTGCCACCAGTGATAAGTTCTATGGCTACACCTTC.

J is TRBJ2-2 and V is TRBV5-1, with D perhaps TRBD2 (5 bases). This CDR3 is 14 amino acids long. The V gene lost 4 bases and the J gene lost 0 bases, with 7 bases spanning the gap. Germline loops: CDR1 SGHRS, CDR2 YFSETQ. The CDR3 is CASSGLTNTGELFF. CDR3 in DNA: TGCGCCAGCAGCGGACTTACGAACACCGGGGAGCTGTTTTTT.

This clonotype was counted only a few times. This rearrangement joins TRBV3-2 to TRBJ2-7. TRBV3-2 corresponds to a pseudogene. This CDR3 is 12 amino acids long. CDR3 coding DNA: TGTGCCAGCAGGTTTCGACTTTACGAGCAGTACTTC. Protein product: CASRFRLYEQYF.